This is a list of T cell receptor beta chains from one sample in a study of T-cell memory formation after mild COVID-19. TCRdb re-called the 5' RACE reads with MiXCR, one entry per CDR3 protein. The data hold hundreds of thousands of distinct CDR3 sequences, with 20% to 25% observed a single time. The sample taken for sequencing was PBMCs or a T cell subset sorted from them (not recorded which). The receptors originated from an adult woman who had mild COVID-19 (a few samples of this study predate the infection). Cell type and time point are not known. CDR3s include the opening cysteine and the closing phenylalanine or tryptophan.

>TRBV27|13|TRBJ2-7
CASSSTGAGEQYF
>TRBV5-1|14|TRBJ2-3
CASSPEGYTDTQYF
>TRBV7-9|16|TRBJ2-1
CASSLALGVTYNEQFF
>TRBV27|13|TRBJ2-7
CASSIQGPNEQYF
>TRBV7-9|14|TRBJ1-1
CASSFLQGNTEAFF
>TRBV5-1|15|TRBJ2-1
CASSLGQGAWNEQFF
>TRBV5-1|15|TRBJ1-1
CASNTRTGVNTEAFF
>TRBV4-2|14|TRBJ1-1
CASSQDIQEGSPFF
>TRBV24-1|17|TRBJ2-3
CATSPTMSGSRTDTQYF
>TRBV5-1|14|TRBJ2-1
CASSPDARVREQFF
>TRBV7-2|17|TRBJ2-7
CASSSPGRGGSSYEQYF
>TRBV12-3/TRBV12-4|14|TRBJ1-5
CASSLNPQGQPQHF
>TRBV12-3/TRBV12-4|15|TRBJ2-4
CASSDLGTGKNIQYF
>TRBV12-3/TRBV12-4|16|TRBJ2-2
CASSFPAGADTGELFF
>TRBV6-1|13|TRBJ1-5
CASGGQGGQPQHF
>TRBV15|13|TRBJ1-2
CATGTGSGYGYTF
>TRBV6-2/TRBV6-3|16|TRBJ2-5
CASSPNLLSLKETQYF
>TRBV19|14|TRBJ1-2
CASSIGNLNYGYTF
>TRBV7-6|15|TRBJ1-1
CASSLEGTTNTEAFF
>TRBV7-6|16|TRBJ2-7
CASSFTGTSGSYEQYF
>TRBV9|15|TRBJ2-7
CASSPSSGGSYEQYF
>TRBV12-3/TRBV12-4|13|TRBJ2-5
CASSFSDQETQYF
>TRBV10-3|15|TRBJ2-7
CATDDSWTGRYEQYF
>TRBV7-9|14|TRBJ2-3
CASSLGSSTDTQYF
>TRBV29-1|14|TRBJ1-2
CSVEGGQANYGYTF
>TRBV29-1|14|TRBJ2-6
CSVEGISGANVLTF
>TRBV19|12|TRBJ1-1
CASSIPGGGAFF
>TRBV6-5|13|TRBJ2-7
CASSYERGHEQYF
>TRBV2|12|TRBJ1-2
CASSGSGDGYTF
>TRBV30|15|TRBJ2-6
CAWSLAGTGANVLTF
>TRBV19|14|TRBJ2-7
CASKPVAGGYEQYF
>TRBV4-1|14|TRBJ2-7
CASSQDGAGYEQYF
>TRBV9|14|TRBJ2-7
CASSVGGGNDEQYF
>TRBV6-5|13|TRBJ2-7
CATFVAGTYEQYF
>TRBV6-1|15|TRBJ2-1
CASAPGQGRGNEQFF
>TRBV12-3/TRBV12-4|12|TRBJ2-7
CASSIGGLAGNF
>TRBV6-6|12|TRBJ2-2
CASSRTIGELFF
>TRBV12-3/TRBV12-4|15|TRBJ2-1
CASRERLARDSEQFF
>TRBV7-9|18|TRBJ2-1
CASSLGLTSGSSYNEQFF
>TRBV7-9|14|TRBJ2-7
CASSLRGNSYEQYF